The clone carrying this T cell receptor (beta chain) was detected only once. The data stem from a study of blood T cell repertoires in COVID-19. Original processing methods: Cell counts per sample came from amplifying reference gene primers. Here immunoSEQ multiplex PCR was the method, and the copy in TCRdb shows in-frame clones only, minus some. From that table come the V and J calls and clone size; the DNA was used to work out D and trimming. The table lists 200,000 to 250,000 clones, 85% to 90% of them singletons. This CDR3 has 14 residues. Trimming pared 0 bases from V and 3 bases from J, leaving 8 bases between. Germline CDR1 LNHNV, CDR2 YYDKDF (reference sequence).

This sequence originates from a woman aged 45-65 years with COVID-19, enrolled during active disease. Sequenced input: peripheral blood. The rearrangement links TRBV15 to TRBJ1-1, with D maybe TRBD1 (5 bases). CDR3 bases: TGTGCCACCAGCAGAGATCGGGGGTACACTGAAGCTTTCTTT. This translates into CATSRDRGYTEAFF.